The 3 T cell receptor beta chains given below trace back to one sample, sequenced in a study of T-cell reconstitution after alpha-beta-depleted transplantation in children. The TCRbeta library incorporated unique molecular identifiers. One entry per CDR3 protein, called by TCRdb with MiXCR from the PCR reads. The data hold 530,000 or so distinct CDR3 sequences, with approximately 30% observed a single time. Specimen: PBMCs, collected before TCRalphabeta/CD19-depleted stem cell transplant. The receptors were sampled from a boy under two years old with Wiskott-Aldrich syndrome, due to receive a stem cell transplant.

This clonotype was observed once. V usage is TRBV20-1 and J usage is TRBJ2-1, with 12 bases lining up with TRBD2. V dropped 4 bases and J dropped 7; count of bases not matched to a gene: 2. Germline V lookup: CDR1 DFQATT, CDR2 SNEGSKA (reference sequence). This CDR3 has 13 residues. The CDR3 nucleotides are TGCAGTGCTACTAGCGGGAGGGAGAATGAGCAGTTCTTC. It translates to CSATSGRENEQFF.

This chain links TRBV2 with TRBJ1-5, with D perhaps matching TRBD1 (5 bases). V gave up 6 bases and J gave up 7 bases, with 16 bases separating them. This CDR3 comprises 14 residues. CDR1 is SNHLY, CDR2 FYNNEI, per germline. CDR3 amino acids: CASRWTKSAQPQHF. CDR3 sequence (DNA): TGTGCCAGCAGGTGGACAAAATCGGCCCAGCCCCAGCATTTT.

This clonotype has a handful of counts. J is TRBJ2-2 and V is TRBV7-2, with a weak D call TRBD2 (6 bases). Germline V gene lookup returns CDR1 SGHTA and CDR2 FQGNSA. V lost 7 bases and J lost 4, with 19 bases in between. This CDR3 has 16 amino acids. CDR3 residues: CASTKEAGKPTGELFF. As DNA, the CDR3 is TGTGCCAGCACCAAGGAGGCGGGGAAACCCACCGGGGAGCTGTTTTTT.